This entry is about one T cell receptor (beta chain). These data belong to a study of T cell changes during pregnancy in multiple sclerosis. CDR3 length equals 16 residues. With 5 bases clipped from V and 2 bases from J, the junction kept 11 bases outside the gene matches. Germline-derived CDR1 and CDR2 are MNHEY and SMNVEV (reference sequence). Repertoires were generated with immunoSEQ multiplex PCR, while TCRdb's copy carries only in-frame clones and drops some. The table has about 41,000 clones, almost 95% seen once. The V call is TRBV27, the J call TRBJ2-5, with 7 bases fitting TRBD2. The sequenced sample was CD8+ T cells from peripheral blood mononuclear cells, obtained in the third trimester of pregnancy. The receptor was derived from a female donor with multiple sclerosis, enrolled in a pregnancy study. The CDR3 nucleotides read TGTGCCAGCAGTCCCTTTGTCCTAGCGGCACAAGAGACCCAGTACTTC. It encodes CASSPFVLAAQETQYF.